These 2 T cell receptor beta chains share one sample of origin, sequenced in a study of T-cell memory formation after mild COVID-19. TCRdb re-derived calls from the 5' RACE reads in MiXCR, one entry per CDR3 protein. The sample comprises about 390,000 distinct CDR3 sequences, more than 15% of which are singletons, and around a fifth rests with the top ten. Sequencing was performed on PBMCs or a T cell subset sorted from them (not recorded which). Receptor source: a man aged 18 to 35 who had mild COVID-19 (a few samples of this study predate the infection). Cell type and time point are not known.

This clonotype has at least ten counts. V and J are TRBV12-3 or TRBV12-4 and TRBJ2-5, with D maybe TRBD1 (5 bases). Trimming pared 5 bases from V and 4 bases from J, leaving 20 bases between. This CDR3 is built from 16 residues. This CDR3 reads CASSDTGDSGRETQYF. CDR3 coding DNA: TGTGCCAGCAGTGACACAGGCGACTCAGGGCGAGAGACCCAGTACTTC.

This clonotype was recorded once. V usage is TRBV14 and J usage is TRBJ2-7, with D maybe TRBD1 (6 bases). V was trimmed by 3 bases and J by 7 bases, leaving 10 bases between them. This CDR3 region has 12 residues. Germline lookup yields CDR1 SGHDN and CDR2 FVKESK. CDR3 sequence (DNA): TGTGCCAGCAGCCATCACGGACAGGAGCAGTACGTC. It translates to CASSHHGQEQYV.